Listed below are T cell receptor beta chains from one sample, sequenced in a study of T-cell memory formation after mild COVID-19. TCRdb processed the 5' RACE reads anew with MiXCR; each CDR3 protein has one entry. The data show 250,000 to 300,000 distinct CDR3 sequences, roughly 8.2% seen once. Sequenced material: PBMCs or a T cell subset sorted from them (not recorded which). All receptors come from a man younger than 35 who had mild COVID-19 (a few samples of this study predate the infection). Cell type and time point are not known. CDR3s include the opening cysteine and the closing phenylalanine or tryptophan. D genes are given only for firm matches. The listing skips clone size in some rows; elsewhere it reads once, few, many or a size class.

D gene	V gene	J gene	clone size	CDR3 protein	CDR3 DNA
.	TRBV5-1	TRBJ2-1	.	CASSLASPSGGEQFF	TGCGCCAGCAGCTTGGCTTCCCCTTCCGGTGGTGAGCAGTTCTTC
.	TRBV3-1	TRBJ1-2	.	CASSRNRANYGYTF	TGTGCCAGCAGCCGGAACCGGGCTAACTATGGCTACACCTTC
.	TRBV2	TRBJ2-2	.	CASSAFTGELFF	TGTGCCAGCAGTGCTTTCACCGGGGAGCTGTTTTTT
.	TRBV2	TRBJ2-7	many	CASSAAGASSYEQYF	TGTGCCAGCAGTGCCGCCGGGGCCAGCTCCTACGAGCAGTACTTC
TRBD2	TRBV6-4	TRBJ2-1	few	CASSDSQRGTSNEQFF	TGTGCCAGCAGTGACTCGCAGCGGGGGACTTCTAATGAGCAGTTCTTC
.	TRBV3-1	TRBJ1-5	.	CASSQARNQPQHF	TGTGCCAGCAGCCAAGCCCGTAATCAGCCCCAGCATTTT
TRBD1	TRBV5-4	TRBJ2-3	.	CASSVNAGQGGTDTQYF	TGTGCCAGCAGCGTCAATGCGGGACAGGGGGGCACAGATACGCAGTATTTT
.	TRBV5-1	TRBJ1-1	many	CASSEQGGHTEAFF	TGCGCCAGCAGTGAGCAGGGTGGGCACACTGAAGCTTTCTTT
.	TRBV6-4	TRBJ2-3	many	CASSDTGTATDTQYF	TGTGCCAGCAGTGATACGGGGACGGCCACAGATACGCAGTATTTT
.	TRBV7-9	TRBJ2-4	.	CASSFTEQGRSKNIQYF	TGTGCCAGCAGCTTTACGGAACAGGGAAGGTCCAAAAACATTCAGTACTTC
.	TRBV5-1	TRBJ1-6	.	CASSLEAGGFYTPLHF	TGCGCCAGCAGCTTGGAGGCGGGGGGCTTCTACACTCCCCTCCACTTT
.	TRBV5-1	TRBJ2-2	few	CASSPGVLQRVGGELFF	TGCGCCAGCAGCCCAGGAGTCCTTCAGCGGGTCGGCGGGGAGCTGTTTTTT
.	TRBV12-3/TRBV12-4	TRBJ1-3	.	CASSTGNTIYF	TGTGCCAGCAGTACGGGTAACACCATATATTTT
TRBD1	TRBV9	TRBJ2-3	.	CASSFLGTGRGADTQYF	TGTGCCAGCAGCTTCTTGGGGACAGGGAGGGGAGCAGATACGCAGTATTTT
TRBD1	TRBV12-3/TRBV12-4	TRBJ1-5	once	CASRMGQAQPQHF	TGTGCCAGCAGGATGGGACAGGCTCAGCCCCAGCATTTT
.	TRBV4-3	TRBJ2-3	few	CASSQGRGRADTQYF	TGCGCCAGCAGCCAAGGAAGGGGAAGGGCAGATACGCAGTATTTT
.	TRBV6-5	TRBJ1-5	few	CASSSIRGSNQPQHF	TGTGCCAGCAGTTCGATAAGGGGCAGCAATCAGCCCCAGCATTTT
.	TRBV12-3/TRBV12-4	TRBJ1-2	few	CASSTNYGYTF	TGTGCCAGCTCAACTAACTATGGCTACACCTTC
.	TRBV6-5	TRBJ2-1	.	CASSSPGTIEQFF	TGTGCCAGCAGTTCCCCAGGCACAATTGAGCAGTTCTTC
.	TRBV20-1	TRBJ1-6	few	CSAELGRVNSPLHF	TGCAGTGCTGAACTGGGACGAGTAAATTCACCCCTCCACTTT